Shown below are 4 T cell receptor beta chains from a single sample sequenced in a study of early T cells in non-severe SARS-CoV-2 infection. Using its own MiXCR run on the 5' RACE reads, TCRdb lists one record per CDR3 protein. The data contain roughly 100,000 distinct CDR3 sequences, more than 10% of them seen just once; the ten biggest clones take up 4% to 4.5%. The sequencing here drew on whole blood, taken at baseline. The receptors were gathered from an adult who was a healthcare worker with PCR-confirmed SARS-CoV-2 infection or an uninfected control (not recorded which).

This clonotype showed up just a few times. The genes are TRBV19 and TRBJ2-7; 8 nucleotides agree with TRBD2. CDR1 and CDR2 from the germline V gene are LNHDA and SQIVND (reference sequence). V was pared by 3 bases and J by 3 bases, with 7 bases of the junction left unmatched. The CDR3 consists of 15 residues. Here the CDR3 DNA reads TGTGCCAGTAGTATTTCCCCGGGAGGGCTCTACGAGCAGTACTTC. Protein: CASSISPGGLYEQYF.

The rearrangement joins TRBV7-6 to TRBJ1-6; D not resolved. Germline CDR1 reads SGHVS; CDR2 reads FNYEAQ. V dropped 1 base and J dropped 6 bases, with 10 bases sitting between them. This CDR3 contains 15 residues. CDR3 protein: CASSLGGDPNSPLHF. CDR3 in DNA: TGTGCCAGCAGCTTAGGCGGGGATCCTAATTCACCCCTCCACTTT.

There are many counts of this clonotype. J is TRBJ1-6 and V is TRBV25-1; tentatively, D is TRBD1 (5 bases). V dropped 5 bases and J dropped 10 bases, with 15 bases sitting between them. This CDR3 is built from 14 residues. Germline loops: CDR1 MGHDK, CDR2 SYGVNS. The CDR3 here is CASSFWGFDSPLHF. DNA of the CDR3: TGTGCCAGCAGTTTCTGGGGGTTTGACTCACCCCTCCACTTT.

This clonotype was seen only a few times. The chain employs TRBV29-1 and TRBJ2-7; 9 nucleotides agree with TRBD2. Germline CDR1 and CDR2: SQVTM and ANQGSEA. CDR3 length: 13 amino acids. The junction had 9 bases not matched to a gene; V was cut back by 7 bases and J by 5 bases. CDR3 DNA: TGCAGCGGAGGGGGGACTAGCATCGACGAGCAGTACTTC. This codes for CSGGGTSIDEQYF.